A single TCR beta chain is shown here with its context. It lacks a known antigen. Per-nucleotide qualities are absent, and no much larger clonotype sits a single base away. This sample stems from a study of T cell responses to AZD1222 COVID-19 vaccine (dated by TCRdb to the early 2020s). With regard to the full study: AZD1222 recipients with second doses at about 4 weeks or about 12 weeks were pooled, because spike-specific TCR depth and breadth did not differ between schedules. Trial participants were enrolled by age into 18-55, 56-69 and 70-plus year subgroups, with 148, 28 and 57 TCR-sequenced participants respectively. A total of 233 trial participants underwent TCR sequencing, of whom 207 had received two doses of AZD1222 and some 26 had received two doses of the MenACWY control vaccine.

The germline V gene encodes CDR1 MNHEY and CDR2 SMNVEV (reference sequence). For this chain, trimming is 5 bases at the V end and 7 bases at the J end, and the number of junction bases without a gene match is 10. Reading from cysteine to phenylalanine, the CDR3 counts 14 amino acids. Only the CDR3 region is kept as DNA, spanning 42 bases read in frame from base 1. The CDR3 regions of human TCRbeta chains were subjected to immunosequencing. Turning to the authors' computational methods: Repertoire TCRs were matched against a reference library of SARS-CoV-2-specific TCRs generated with the MIRA antigen-specificity platform. Breadth was defined as the fraction of unique TCRs that were SARS-CoV-2-associated, and depth was defined as the fraction of total T cells that were SARS-CoV-2-associated. Each spike-specific TCR was assigned to its reactive spike region and to a CD4 or CD8 class using the MIRA data. Log10-transformed breadth and depth values were compared by one-way ANOVA with Sidak's multiple comparisons tests. TCRdb retrieved this table from immuneACCESS and kept in-frame rearrangements only. Not all clones are present; in checked studies, unresolved V genes account for under half, and no reason is known for the remainder. V and J calls and clone size are given by that table; D and trimming were obtained from the DNA. The sample has approximately 100,000 clones on record, around 94% of them singletons. The ten biggest clones cover more than 2% of the sample.

Taken with the paper, the label for time point translates to: baseline before first vaccination. Vaccinee samples were obtained from the UK trials COV001 and COV002, which included a single-blind randomized controlled phase 2/3 trial of AZD1222 (ChAdOx1 nCoV-19) in healthy adults. For TCRbeta chain sequencing, PBMC samples from trial participants were taken at day 0 and at day 28 after the second dose. What the study reported, not specific to this receptor: Conclusions about previously exposed vaccinees are limited because only six or seven AZD1222 recipients were SARS-CoV-2 seropositive at baseline. Participants were mostly white British and included more females than males, and it was suggested by the authors that clonal diversity may have been underestimated. Vaccine-associated CD4 TCRs spanned the whole spike protein, with dominant responses in regions 160-218 and 743-854. In the small 56-69-year group, the increase in depth fell short of significance, most likely because of low power. Reportedly, almost half of the unique spike-specific TCRs recognized epitopes lying outside the regions that are mutated in the B.1.351 and B.1.1.7 variants. After two AZD1222 doses, spike-specific TCR breadth and depth were significantly higher than at day 0 and than in MenACWY recipients. No day 14 peak-response samples were available, so repertoires were characterized only after the peak T cell response.

The chain is made from TRBV27 and TRBJ1-2, with 7 bases in between that match TRBD1. Here the sequenced sample was peripheral blood, taken on day 0 of AZD1222 vaccination. The TCR sequence derives from an adult in good health. The DNA sequence follows: TGTGCCAGCAGTCCTCGGGGCCCAGGGGGTGGCTACACCTTC. It specifies CASSPRGPGGGYTF.